These T cell receptor beta chains were read from a single sample in a study of blood T cell repertoires in COVID-19. Assay used: immunoSEQ multiplex PCR; TCRdb lists only in-frame clones, some missing. The sample consists of about 280,000 clones, 89% of them appearing once. Material: PBMCs or T cells enriched from blood (not recorded which). The receptors come from a woman in her sixties or seventies who had recovered from COVID-19. Each CDR3 is given with its conserved first and last residue. Fields, in order: V gene, D gene, CDR3 length, J gene, clone size, CDR3 protein, CDR3 DNA. The D gene is left open where the match is weak. Rows may omit the clone size; those that give it use once, few, many or a size class.

TRBV5-8	TRBD1	13	TRBJ1-5	-	CASRGTGDQPQHF	TGTGCCAGCAGAGGGACAGGGGATCAGCCCCAGCATTTT
TRBV7-9	-	16	TRBJ1-4	few	CASNPIYGPGMEKLFF	TGTGCCAGCAACCCCATCTACGGACCGGGAATGGAAAAACTGTTTTTT
TRBV5-1	-	15	TRBJ2-3	-	CASSSSPLGTDTQYF	TGCGCCAGCAGCAGCTCTCCCCTCGGCACAGATACGCAGTATTTT
TRBV24-1	TRBD1	15	TRBJ1-4	-	CATSDGDREYEKLFF	TGTGCCACCAGTGATGGGGACAGGGAGTATGAAAAACTGTTTTTT
TRBV30	TRBD2	18	TRBJ2-3	-	CAWRTGLAGGLRTDTQYF	TGTGCCTGGAGGACCGGACTAGCGGGGGGGCTTAGGACAGATACGCAGTATTTT
TRBV27	-	13	TRBJ1-1	-	CASGPGFRTEAFF	TGTGCCAGCGGTCCAGGGTTCCGTACTGAAGCTTTCTTT
TRBV7-9	-	18	TRBJ2-3	-	CASSSTSVSSSGTDTQYF	TGTGCCAGCAGCTCGACTAGTGTCTCTTCTTCGGGCACAGATACGCAGTATTTT
TRBV3-1/TRBV3-2	-	14	TRBJ2-7	few	CASSHAVNSYEQYF	TGTGCCAGCAGTCATGCGGTAAACTCCTACGAGCAGTACTTC
TRBV30	TRBD1	13	TRBJ1-1	once	CAWSGQGYTEAFF	TGTGCCTGGAGTGGACAGGGTTACACTGAAGCTTTCTTT
TRBV9	-	14	TRBJ1-4	-	CASSVQGSNEKLFF	TGTGCCAGCAGCGTTCAGGGTTCTAATGAAAAACTGTTTTTT
TRBV28	-	16	TRBJ1-1	-	CASSLLGGLMNTEAFF	TGTGCCAGCAGTTTATTAGGGGGTCTCATGAACACTGAAGCTTTCTTT
TRBV6-5	-	13	TRBJ2-6	-	CASSSREANVLTF	TGTGCCAGCAGTTCTCGGGAAGCCAACGTCCTGACTTTC